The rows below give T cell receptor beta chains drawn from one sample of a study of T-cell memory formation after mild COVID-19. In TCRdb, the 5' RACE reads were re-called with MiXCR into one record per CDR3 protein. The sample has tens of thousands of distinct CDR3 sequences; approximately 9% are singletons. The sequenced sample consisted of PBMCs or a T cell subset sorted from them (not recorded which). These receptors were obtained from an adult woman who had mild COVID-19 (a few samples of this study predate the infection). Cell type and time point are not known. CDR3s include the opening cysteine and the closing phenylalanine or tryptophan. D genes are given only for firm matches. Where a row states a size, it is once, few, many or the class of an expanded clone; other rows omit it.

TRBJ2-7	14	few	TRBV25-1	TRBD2	CASSESAGDYEQYF	TGTGCCAGCAGTGAATCAGCGGGGGACTACGAGCAGTACTTC
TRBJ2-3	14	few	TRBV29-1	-	CSARGRGRGDTQYF	TGCAGCGCTCGAGGGCGGGGTAGGGGAGATACGCAGTATTTT
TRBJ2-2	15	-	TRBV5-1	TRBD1	CASSSRQGLTGELFF	TGCGCCAGCAGCTCGAGACAGGGCCTCACCGGGGAGCTGTTTTTT
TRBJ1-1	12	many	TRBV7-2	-	CASSNPGVVAFF	TGTGCCAGCAGTAATCCAGGGGTTGTAGCTTTCTTT
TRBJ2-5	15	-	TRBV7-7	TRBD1	CASSLGTGGQETQYF	TGTGCCAGCAGCTTAGGGACAGGGGGCCAAGAGACCCAGTACTTC
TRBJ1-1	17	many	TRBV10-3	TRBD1	CAISESGTAHAYTEAFF	TGTGCCATCAGTGAGTCCGGGACAGCCCATGCCTACACTGAAGCTTTCTTT
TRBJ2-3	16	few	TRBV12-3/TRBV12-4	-	CASSRPDRSLGYTQYF	TGTGCCAGCAGTAGACCGGACAGATCCTTGGGATATACGCAGTATTTT
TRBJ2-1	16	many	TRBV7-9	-	CASSLFGGFGRNEQFF	TGTGCCAGCAGCTTATTCGGTGGATTCGGCCGCAATGAGCAGTTCTTC
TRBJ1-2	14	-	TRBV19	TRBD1	CASTRDSVFYGYTF	TGTGCCAGTACCCGGGACAGCGTTTTCTATGGCTACACCTTC
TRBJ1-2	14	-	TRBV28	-	CASSLKVRVGGYTF	TGTGCCAGCAGTTTAAAAGTCAGGGTGGGTGGCTACACCTTC
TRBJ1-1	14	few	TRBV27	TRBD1	CASSFLQGNSEAFF	TGTGCCAGCAGTTTCCTACAGGGGAACTCTGAAGCTTTCTTT
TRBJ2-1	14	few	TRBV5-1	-	CASSLMTTTIEQFF	TGCGCCAGCAGCTTAATGACTACTACAATTGAGCAGTTCTTC
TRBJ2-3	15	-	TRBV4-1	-	CASSKTGDSTDTQYF	TGCGCCAGCAGCAAAACGGGGGACAGCACAGATACGCAGTATTTT
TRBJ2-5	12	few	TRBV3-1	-	CASSQDVETQYF	TGTGCCAGCAGCCAAGATGTGGAGACCCAGTACTTC
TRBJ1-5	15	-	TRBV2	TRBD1	CASYPTGVVSQPQHF	TGTGCCAGCTACCCTACAGGGGTAGTAAGTCAGCCCCAGCATTTT
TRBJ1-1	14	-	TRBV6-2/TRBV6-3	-	CASSYAFMNTEAFF	TGTGCCAGCAGTTACGCGTTTATGAACACTGAAGCTTTCTTT
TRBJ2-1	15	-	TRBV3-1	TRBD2	CASSPLLAGGQEQFF	TGTGCCAGCAGCCCGTTACTAGCGGGAGGTCAGGAGCAGTTCTTC
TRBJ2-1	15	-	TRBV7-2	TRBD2	CASSSTSSGVNEQFF	TGTGCCAGCAGCTCAACGTCTAGCGGGGTCAATGAGCAGTTCTTC
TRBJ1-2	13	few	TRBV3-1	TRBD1	CASSRDRRYGYTF	TGTGCCAGCAGCCGGGACAGGCGCTATGGCTACACCTTC
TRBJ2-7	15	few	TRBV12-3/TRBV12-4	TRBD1	CASSLGQSGSYEQYF	TGTGCCAGCAGTCTGGGACAGTCCGGCTCCTACGAGCAGTACTTC
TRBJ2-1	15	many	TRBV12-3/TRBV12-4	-	CASSPRQTLRNEQFF	TGTGCCAGCTCGCCCCGACAAACGTTAAGGAATGAGCAGTTCTTC
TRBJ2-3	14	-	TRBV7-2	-	CASSLVGGTDTQYF	TGTGCCAGCAGCTTAGTTGGGGGCACAGATACGCAGTATTTT
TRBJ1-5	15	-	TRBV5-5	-	CASRPGHISNQPQHF	TGTGCCAGCAGACCGGGACACATTAGCAATCAGCCCCAGCATTTT
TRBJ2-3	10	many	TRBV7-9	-	CASSADTQYF	TGTGCCAGCAGCGCGGATACGCAGTATTTT
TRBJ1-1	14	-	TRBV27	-	CASSSWGMNTEAFF	TGTGCCAGCAGTTCGTGGGGAATGAACACTGAAGCTTTCTTT
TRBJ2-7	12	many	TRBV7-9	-	CASSLASTEQYF	TGTGCCAGCAGCCTAGCGAGTACCGAGCAGTACTTC
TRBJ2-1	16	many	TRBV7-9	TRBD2	CASSLSSSGSEDEQFF	TGTGCCAGCAGCTTATCGTCTAGCGGGAGTGAGGATGAGCAGTTCTTC
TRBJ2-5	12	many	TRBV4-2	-	CASSQDWETQYF	TGTGCCAGCAGCCAAGATTGGGAGACCCAGTACTTC
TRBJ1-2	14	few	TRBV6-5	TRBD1	CASSYTGQGPGYTF	TGTGCCAGCAGTTACACAGGACAGGGCCCGGGGTATACCTTC
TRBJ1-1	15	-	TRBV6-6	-	CASSLAGGPNTEAFF	TGTGCCAGCAGTTTAGCGGGCGGGCCTAACACTGAAGCTTTCTTT
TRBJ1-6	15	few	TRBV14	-	CASSQLSSYNSPLHF	TGTGCCAGCAGCCAGCTGAGCTCCTATAATTCACCCCTCCACTTT
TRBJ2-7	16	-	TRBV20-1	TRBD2	CSARDRWAGGPAEQYF	TGCAGTGCTAGAGATCGCTGGGCGGGAGGGCCCGCTGAGCAGTACTTC
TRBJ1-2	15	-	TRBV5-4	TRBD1	CASSFRDRGYYGYTF	TGTGCCAGCAGCTTCCGGGACAGGGGATACTATGGCTACACCTTC
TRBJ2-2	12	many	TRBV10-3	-	CATREDTGELFF	TGTGCCACCAGGGAGGACACCGGGGAGCTGTTTTTT
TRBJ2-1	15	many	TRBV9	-	CASSEGGQSYNEQFF	TGTGCCAGCAGCGAGGGGGGACAGTCCTACAATGAGCAGTTCTTC
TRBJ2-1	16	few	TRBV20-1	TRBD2	CSARDPERGENNEQFF	TGCAGTGCTAGAGATCCTGAGCGGGGGGAAAACAATGAGCAGTTCTTC
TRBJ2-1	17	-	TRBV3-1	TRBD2	CASSPVGGGGALDEQFF	TGTGCCAGCAGTCCCGTCGGTGGCGGGGGGGCCTTGGATGAGCAGTTCTTC
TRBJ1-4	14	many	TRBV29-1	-	CSVEDPRGREKLFF	TGCAGCGTTGAAGATCCGCGGGGGCGGGAAAAACTGTTTTTT
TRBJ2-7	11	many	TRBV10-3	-	CAISGAYEQYF	TGTGCCATCTCAGGGGCCTACGAGCAGTACTTC
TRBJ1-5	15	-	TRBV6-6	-	CASSWLGVGNQPQHF	TGTGCCAGCAGTTGGTTAGGGGTTGGCAATCAGCCCCAGCATTTT
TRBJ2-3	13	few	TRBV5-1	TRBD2	CASAGVLTDTQYF	TGCGCCAGCGCGGGAGTCCTCACAGATACGCAGTATTTT
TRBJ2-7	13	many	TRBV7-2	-	CASTPRVVHEQYF	TGTGCCAGCACTCCGAGGGTTGTCCACGAGCAGTACTTC
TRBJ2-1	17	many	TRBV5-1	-	CASSLSPLGGPYNEQFF	TGCGCCAGCAGCTTGTCCCCCCTGGGCGGCCCCTACAATGAGCAGTTCTTC